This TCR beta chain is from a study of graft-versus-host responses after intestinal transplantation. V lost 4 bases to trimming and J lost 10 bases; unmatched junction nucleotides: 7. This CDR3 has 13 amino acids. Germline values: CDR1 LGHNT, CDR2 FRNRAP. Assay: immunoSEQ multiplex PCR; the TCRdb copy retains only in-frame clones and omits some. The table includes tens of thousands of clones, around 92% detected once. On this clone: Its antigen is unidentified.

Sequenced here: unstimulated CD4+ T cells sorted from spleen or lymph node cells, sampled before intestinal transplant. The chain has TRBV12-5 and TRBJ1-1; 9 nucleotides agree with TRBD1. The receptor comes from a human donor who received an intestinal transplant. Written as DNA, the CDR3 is TGTGCTAGTGGTTGGGGACAGGGTAACGGAGCTTTCTTT. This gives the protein CASGWGQGNGAFF.